One sample yielded the 14 T cell receptor beta chains listed below, sequenced in a study of PD-L1 blockade in urothelial cancer. Only in-frame clones appear in the TCRdb table, and some are missing; sequencing was by immunoSEQ multiplex PCR. The profile covers some 97,000 clones, with over 80% appearing a single time and over 0.8% taken by the ten largest. The material sequenced was PBMCs, taken around atezolizumab (anti-PD-L1) treatment. These receptors originate from a woman aged 80 or over with urothelial cancer.

The chain joins TRBV5-1 to TRBJ2-3; D might be TRBD2 (5 bases). The germline V and J ends were trimmed by 4 bases and 1 base, with 10 bases remaining between them. The CDR3 has 14 amino acids. CDR1 and CDR2 from the germline V gene are SGHRS and YFSETQ. CDR3 in DNA: TGCGCCAGCAGCCCGGGGAAAGGCACAGATACGCAGTATTTT. This sequence encodes CASSPGKGTDTQYF.

This clone came up once. The rearrangement links TRBV6-5 to TRBJ2-7; TRBD1 might be the D (5 bases). CDR1 is MNHEY and CDR2 is SVGAGI in the germline V gene. Trimming shortened V by 4 bases and J by 4 bases, and 14 bases separated the two germline ends. This CDR3 region has 14 residues. The CDR3 DNA reads TGTGCCAGCAGTTCCCCACGACAGTCATACGAGCAGTACTTC. Translating it yields CASSSPRQSYEQYF.

V usage is TRBV30 and J usage is TRBJ1-1, with no clear D. V lost 1 base to trimming and J lost 3 bases, with 9 bases between them. Germline CDR1 is GTSNPN and CDR2 is SVGIG (reference sequence). This CDR3 region has 13 residues. The CDR3 spells CAWSEVADTEAFF. In nucleotides, the CDR3 is TGTGCCTGGAGTGAAGTAGCTGACACTGAAGCTTTCTTT.

This clone has more than one count but fewer than ten. This sequence joins TRBV30 and TRBJ2-5, with TRBD2 matching over 8 bases. V was pared by 3 bases and J by 5 bases, with 14 bases of the junction left unmatched. The CDR3 has 16 amino acids. The germline V gene has CDR1 GTSNPN and CDR2 SVGIG (reference sequence). In nucleotides, the CDR3 is TGTGCCTGGAGAGCGGGAGCGCCCCAGTGGAGGGAGACCCAGTACTTC. It is translated as CAWRAGAPQWRETQYF. Variable domain in full (rest from reference TRBV30 and TRBJ2-5): SQTIHQWPATLVQPVGSPLSLECTVEGTSNPNLYWYRQAAGRGLQLLFYSVGIGQISSEVPQNLSASRPQDRQFILSSKKLLLSDSGFYLCAWRAGAPQWRETQYFGPGTRLLVL.

This rearrangement joins TRBV28 to TRBJ1-2; D call uncertain. V was trimmed by 6 bases and J by 0 bases, leaving 8 bases between them. Germline V gives CDR1 MDHEN, CDR2 SYDVKM. The length of the CDR3 is 13 residues. The CDR3 region is CASSQAANYGYTF. In DNA form, the CDR3 reads TGTGCCAGCAGCCAGGCTGCTAACTATGGCTACACCTTC.

CDR3 nucleotide sequence: TGTGCCAGCAGCGAATTAGGAAGGGGTCGCTCTGGAAACACCATATATTTT. Translated, it gives CASSELGRGRSGNTIYF. The chain combines TRBV27 with TRBJ1-3; D possibly corresponds to TRBD1 (5 bases). V gave up 6 bases and J gave up 0 bases, with 18 bases separating them. Germline V gene sequence: CDR1 MNHEY, CDR2 SMNVEV (reference sequence). The CDR3 has 17 amino acids.

The chain carries TRBV25-1 and TRBJ2-1; TRBD1 matches at 10 bases. The length of the CDR3 is 15 residues. The germline CDR1 and CDR2 sequences are MGHDK and SYGVNS. J was trimmed by 7 bases and V by 4 bases; bases with no gene match: 7. The CDR3 sequence is CASSVTGGPSNEQFF. For the CDR3, the DNA is TGTGCCAGCAGTGTGACAGGGGGCCCGAGTAATGAGCAGTTCTTC.

J is TRBJ1-2 and V is TRBV4-2; tentative D call: TRBD1 (5 bases). The CDR3 consists of 15 residues. Trimming cost V 1 base and J 4 bases, with 13 bases left between them. Germline lookup yields CDR1 LGHNA and CDR2 YNFKEQ. The CDR3 sequence is CASSQGSRAAYGYTF. The CDR3 DNA follows: TGTGCCAGCAGCCAAGGGTCCAGGGCTGCCTATGGCTACACCTTC.

The chain carries TRBV19 and TRBJ1-1; D is ambiguous. Germline loops: CDR1 LNHDA, CDR2 SQIVND (reference sequence). With 7 bases removed from V and 4 bases from J, the gap between germline ends came to 7 bases. The CDR3 is 11 residues long. The CDR3 reads CASTGSTEAFF. The DNA of the CDR3 is TGTGCCAGTACGGGGAGCACTGAAGCTTTCTTT.

The CDR3 sequence: CASSKDRGGTYNEQFF. The CDR3 DNA reads as TGTGCCAGCAGCAAGGACAGGGGTGGAACCTACAATGAGCAGTTCTTC. The chain combines TRBV11-1 with TRBJ2-1; 9 nucleotides align to TRBD1. The CDR3 totals 16 residues. Germline V gene data show CDR1 as SGHAT and CDR2 as FQDESV (reference sequence). J was trimmed by 2 bases and V by 5 bases; bases with no gene match: 7.

This CDR3 reads CASTDRNTDTQYF. In DNA form, the CDR3 reads TGTGCCAGTACGGACAGGAACACAGATACGCAGTATTTT. The chain links TRBV6-5 to TRBJ2-3; 7 nucleotides agree with TRBD1. Germline V CDR1 and CDR2: MNHEY, SVGAGI. The CDR3 sequence is 13 residues long. The ends lost 9 bases at V and 2 bases at J; junction bases unmatched: 5.

This chain joins TRBV11-2 and TRBJ2-7, with 7 positions matching TRBD1. The germline V gene encodes CDR1 SGHAT and CDR2 FQNNGV. Germline trimming cut 5 bases from V and 3 bases from J; bases unmatched to any gene: 10. The CDR3 covers 15 residues. CDR3 amino acids: CASSPDRAIGYEQYF. The CDR3 region has the DNA TGTGCCAGCAGCCCCGACAGGGCCATCGGCTACGAGCAGTACTTC.

V usage is TRBV13 and J usage is TRBJ2-7, with 9 bases matching TRBD1. The CDR3 sequence is 14 residues long. V shed 0 bases, J shed 3 bases, and the junction held 0 bases outside the gene matches. CDR1 is PRHDT and CDR2 is FYEKMQ in the germline V gene (reference sequence). DNA for the CDR3: TGTGCCAGCAGCTTAGGGACAGGGGGCTACGAGCAGTACTTC. Its translation is CASSLGTGGYEQYF. The variable domain in full, completed from reference TRBV13 and TRBJ2-7, reads AAGVIQSPRHLIKEKRETATLKCYPIPRHDTVYWYQQGPGQDPQFLISFYEKMQSDKGSIPDRFSAQQFSDYHSELNMSSLELGDSALYFCASSLGTGGYEQYFGPGTRLTVT.

The chain links TRBV2 to TRBJ1-2, with 7 bases fitting TRBD1. Per the germline V gene, CDR1 is SNHLY and CDR2 is FYNNEI. The J segment lost 3 bases and the V segment lost 6 bases, leaving 4 bases of the junction unmatched. The CDR3 is made up of 13 amino acids. In nucleotides, the CDR3 is TGTGCCAGCAGCATCACAGGGGACTATGGCTACACCTTC. This sequence encodes CASSITGDYGYTF.